This TCR beta chain was profiled in a study of T cell changes during pregnancy in multiple sclerosis. The repertoire was sequenced with immunoSEQ multiplex PCR; TCRdb's copy has only in-frame clones and lacks some. This table holds 30,000 to 40,000 clones, around 90% found once. V lost 6 bases to trimming and J lost 9 bases; unmatched junction nucleotides: 14. Germline V gene data show CDR1 as MDHEN and CDR2 as SYDVKM. This CDR3 region has 17 residues. The chain joins TRBV28 to TRBJ2-3; 14 bases match TRBD2. The source material was peripheral blood, sampled in the third trimester of pregnancy. The TCR sequence derives from a female donor in good health, enrolled as a control in a pregnancy study. As DNA, the CDR3 is TGTGCCAGCAGAACCGGGGGACTAGCGGGGGCACAGATAACGCAGTATTTT. Amino acid sequence: CASRTGGLAGAQITQYF.